The clone carrying this TCR beta chain showed up just once. The data were obtained in a study of Graves' ophthalmopathy and Graves' hyperthyroidism. From germline, CDR1 is KGHDR and CDR2 SFDVKD. Trimming left V 9 bases short and J 4 bases short, with 12 bases between. The CDR3 covers 13 residues. RNA transcripts yielded amplified TCR beta CDR3 regions. Amplification began with first-round RT-PCR using HTBI primers, then second-round multiplex PCR was performed. TCRdb reprocessed the multiplex PCR reads with MiXCR, giving one entry per CDR3 protein. Of roughly 700,000 distinct CDR3 sequences listed, around 40% are singletons.

The material sequenced was peripheral blood. This clonotype was obtained from an adult man with Graves' ophthalmopathy. This chain uses TRBV24-1 with TRBJ1-5, with D possibly matching TRBD1 (5 bases). The CDR3 DNA reads as TGTGCCACCCGCCTGGCAGGGAATCAGCCCCAGCATTTT. This sequence encodes CATRLAGNQPQHF.